A single sample is the source of the 30 T cell receptor beta chains below, sequenced in a study of CD8 T cells in Susac syndrome. RNA, at about 0.45 to 1 ug, was reverse transcribed with random hexamers. MiXCR was run by TCRdb on the immunoSEQ multiplex PCR reads, yielding one entry per CDR3 protein. The sample shows approximately 190,000 distinct CDR3 sequences, about 91% of them seen only once. The sample consisted of CD4+ T cells from PBMCs. The source of these receptors is a human donor with Susac syndrome.

V and J are TRBV12-3 or TRBV12-4 and TRBJ2-1; D uncertain. Trimming left V 4 bases short and J 10 bases short, with 17 bases between. This CDR3 contains 14 residues. The CDR3 spells CASSSAARVGEQFF. CDR3 bases: TGTGCCAGCAGTTCGGCGGCCCGGGTTGGGGAGCAGTTCTTC.

The rearrangement uses TRBV4-2 and TRBJ2-7; D assignment may be TRBD1 or TRBD2 (5 bases each). This CDR3 is built from 13 residues. Trimming cost V 5 bases and J 2 bases, with 10 bases left between them. Germline V gene sequence: CDR1 LGHNA, CDR2 YNFKEQ. For the CDR3, the DNA is TGTGCCAGCAGCTTCGAGGGGACCTACGAGCAGTACTTC. It yields the protein CASSFEGTYEQYF.

In DNA, the CDR3 is TGTGCCAGCAGCTTCGCAGTTTTGGGGGAAGAGACCCAGTACTTC. Protein sequence: CASSFAVLGEETQYF. This chain joins TRBV7-2 and TRBJ2-5; D may correspond to TRBD1 or TRBD2 (5 bases each). Germline CDR1 is SGHTA and CDR2 is FQGNSA. The V gene lost 3 bases and the J gene lost 3 bases, with 14 bases spanning the gap. The CDR3 is 15 amino acids.

This chain connects TRBV18 to TRBJ1-1; possible D gene TRBD1, 6 bases. From germline, CDR1 is KGHSH and CDR2 LQKENI. Trimming removed 5 bases at V and 4 bases at J, with 14 bases between. The CDR3 is 14 residues long. The CDR3 here is CASSTGTRVTEAFF. The CDR3 DNA reads TGTGCCAGCTCAACCGGGACAAGGGTCACTGAAGCTTTCTTT. Based on the CDR3 plus reference TRBV18 and TRBJ1-1, the full variable domain is NAGVMQNPRHLVRRRGQEARLRCSPMKGHSHVYWYRQLPEEGLKFMVYLQKENIIDESGMPKERFSAEFPKEGPSILRIQQVVRGDSAAYFCASSTGTRVTEAFFGQGTRLTVV.

The chain has TRBV7-9 and TRBJ1-1; D is undetermined. The V gene's germline CDR1 is SEHNR and CDR2 FQNEAQ (reference sequence). With 6 bases removed from V and 1 base from J, the gap between germline ends came to 9 bases. The CDR3 loop spans 13 amino acids. CDR3 nucleotide sequence: TGTGCCAGCAGATGGACGGCGAACACTGAAGCTTTCTTT. This encodes CASRWTANTEAFF.

This clonotype appeared a few times. The chain has TRBV4-1 and TRBJ2-7; a weak D match, TRBD2 (6 bases). Trimming stripped 1 base from V and 7 bases from J, with 11 bases between. Germline loops: CDR1 MGHRA, CDR2 YSYEKL. The CDR3 is made up of 13 amino acids. The CDR3 bases are TGCGCCAGCAGCCAAGTATCAGGAGGGGAGCAGTACTTC. Translation: CASSQVSGGEQYF.

Note on this clonotype: Relative to the germline gene, one junction end is altered; a read error may explain this. V usage is TRBV7-7 and J usage is TRBJ2-5; no definite D call. Germline V CDR1 and CDR2: SSHAT, FNYEAQ (reference sequence). This CDR3 region has 14 residues. The CDR3 bases are TGTGCTAGCAGCAACCAAGGACCACAAGAGACCCAGTACTTC. Protein sequence: CASSNQGPQETQYF.

The chain is built from TRBV2 and TRBJ1-5, with TRBD1 matching over 9 bases. This CDR3 region has 19 residues. The germline gives CDR1 SNHLY, CDR2 FYNNEI. V lost 2 bases, J lost 6 bases, and 17 bases stayed unmatched. The CDR3 sequence is CASSEPGQGVGGVGQPQHF. The CDR3 DNA reads as TGTGCCAGCAGTGAACCGGGACAGGGTGTCGGAGGTGTTGGTCAGCCCCAGCATTTT.

This clonotype was recorded a few times. The chain recombines TRBV20-1 with TRBJ2-5; TRBD2 aligns across 8 bases. This CDR3 comprises 15 residues. Germline lookup yields CDR1 DFQATT and CDR2 SNEGSKA (reference sequence). V shed 0 bases and J 4 bases; nucleotides not matched to a gene: 7. The CDR3 DNA reads as TGCAGTGCTAGAGATCTTCGGGAGGGCCGAGAGACCCAGTACTTC. Protein product: CSARDLREGRETQYF.

This chain joins TRBV12-3 or TRBV12-4 and TRBJ1-5, with 8 bases lining up with TRBD1. The CDR3 is 16 amino acids. J lost 2 bases, V lost 3 bases, and 6 bases had no gene match. CDR3 sequence: CASSFQGAQGNQPQHF. CDR3 sequence (DNA): TGTGCCAGCAGTTTCCAGGGGGCGCAGGGCAATCAGCCCCAGCATTTT.

The chain couples TRBV12-3 or TRBV12-4 to TRBJ1-1; TRBD1 aligns across 11 bases. The V segment lost 5 bases and the J segment 10 bases; nucleotides outside the gene matches: 12. The CDR3 length is 15 residues. The CDR3 nucleotides are TGTGCCAGCAGTCCCCCCGGGACAGGGGGATACGGAGCTTTCTTT. Translated: CASSPPGTGGYGAFF.

V gene TRBV10-3 combines with J gene TRBJ2-7, with unresolved D. This CDR3 spans 13 amino acids. Per germline, CDR1 ENHRY and CDR2 SYGVKD. V was cut by 0 bases and J by 2 bases, with 5 bases left in between. The CDR3 is CAISESMAYEQYF. CDR3 DNA sequence: TGTGCCATCAGTGAGTCGATGGCCTACGAGCAGTACTTC.

Points on this clonotype: A junction boundary mismatches the germline segment, possibly from a read error. CDR3 nucleotide sequence: TGCAACGTTGATAGCGGGAGGGCCCCAGATACGCAGTATTTT. Its translation is CNVDSGRAPDTQYF. This chain links TRBV29-1 with TRBJ2-3, with 11 bases fitting TRBD2. Germline V lookup: CDR1 SQVTM, CDR2 ANQGSEA. There are 14 residues in the CDR3.

The rearrangement joins TRBV7-2 to TRBJ2-7, with D tentatively TRBD2 (7 bases). The CDR3 contains 16 residues. Germline V CDR1 and CDR2: SGHTA, FQGNSA. Trimming left V 5 bases short and J 3 bases short, with 20 bases between. The CDR3 is CASSIHEGGIRYEQYF. The CDR3 nucleotides are TGTGCCAGCAGCATCCACGAGGGGGGGATCCGCTACGAGCAGTACTTC.

In its sample, this clonotype was seen once. The chain couples TRBV18 to TRBJ2-1, with 9 bases lining up with TRBD1. The CDR3 has 16 residues. The germline gives CDR1 KGHSH, CDR2 LQKENI. Trimming took 4 bases from V and 0 from J; bases not matched to a gene: 4. CDR3 bases: TGTGCCAGCTCACGGGACAGGGTGGGCTCCTACAATGAGCAGTTCTTC. Protein: CASSRDRVGSYNEQFF.

The CDR3 DNA is TGCGCCAGCAGCCAAGTCCCTCGGAGCTGGGTGGGAGAGACCCAGTACTTC. Translated: CASSQVPRSWVGETQYF. The chain employs TRBV4-1 and TRBJ2-5; D gene uncertain. Trimming took 1 base from V and 4 from J, leaving 19 bases between them. Germline assignment: CDR1 MGHRA and CDR2 YSYEKL. The CDR3 totals 17 residues.

V and J are TRBV27 and TRBJ1-5, with unresolved D. Germline values: CDR1 MNHEY, CDR2 SMNVEV (reference sequence). The CDR3 consists of 14 residues. Trimming pared 6 bases from V and 2 bases from J, leaving 11 bases between. The CDR3 bases are TGTGCCAGCAGATCTAAACTAGGCAATCAGCCCCAGCATTTT. This gives the protein CASRSKLGNQPQHF.

The chain links TRBV18 to TRBJ1-4, with TRBD1 as a possible D gene (5 bases). The V end was cut by 6 bases, the J end by 5 bases, with 10 bases between. The CDR3 length is 13 residues. Germline lookup yields CDR1 KGHSH and CDR2 LQKENI. This CDR3 reads CASSSQGNEKLFF. The CDR3 coding sequence is TGTGCCAGCTCGTCGCAGGGAAATGAAAAACTGTTTTTT.

This chain joins TRBV30 and TRBJ1-3, with 8 bases that match TRBD1. Germline CDR1 and CDR2: GTSNPN and SVGIG (reference sequence). The CDR3 covers 14 residues. V shed 6 bases, J shed 5 bases, and the junction held 9 bases outside the gene matches. The CDR3 reads CACQRTGMRNTIYF. CDR3 sequence (DNA): TGTGCCTGTCAAAGGACAGGGATGAGAAACACCATATATTTT. The full variable domain, in which reference TRBV30 and TRBJ1-3 provide the parts outside the CDR3, is SQTIHQWPATLVQPVGSPLSLECTVEGTSNPNLYWYRQAAGRGLQLLFYSVGIGQISSEVPQNLSASRPQDRQFILSSKKLLLSDSGFYLCACQRTGMRNTIYFGEGSWLTVV.

This chain's CDR3 is CASSLSGAGYGANVLTF. CDR3 nucleotide sequence: TGTGCCAGCAGCCTTTCGGGGGCCGGGTATGGGGCCAACGTCCTGACTTTC. The V and J genes are TRBV3-1 and TRBJ2-6; perhaps D is TRBD1 or TRBD2 (6 bases each). The CDR3 sequence is 17 residues long. Germline CDR1 LGHDT, CDR2 YNNKEL (reference sequence). The ends were cut back, 4 bases at V and 3 bases at J, with 16 bases in the middle.

The chain recombines TRBV5-1 with TRBJ2-1; 8 bases fit TRBD1. Trimming cost V 0 bases and J 7 bases; bases outside gene matches: 3. This CDR3 has 14 amino acids. Germline values: CDR1 SGHRS, CDR2 YFSETQ. DNA for the CDR3: TGCGCCAGCAGCTTGGGACAGGGGAAGAATGAGCAGTTCTTC. This codes for CASSLGQGKNEQFF.

The chain links TRBV5-1 to TRBJ2-1, with D hard to call. The CDR3 sequence is 15 residues long. Germline V lookup: CDR1 SGHRS, CDR2 YFSETQ. Trimming removed 3 bases at V and 6 bases at J, with 16 bases between. This CDR3 reads CASSSSVTSPNEQFF. In nucleotides, the CDR3 is TGCGCCAGCAGCTCGTCCGTGACATCCCCCAATGAGCAGTTCTTC.

This chain connects TRBV5-1 to TRBJ2-6; no clear D gene. This CDR3 contains 17 residues. V shed 1 base and J shed 0 bases, with 11 bases lying between them. Germline V gene sequence: CDR1 SGHRS, CDR2 YFSETQ. The CDR3 reads CASSLNSAVSGANVLTF. Written as DNA, the CDR3 is TGCGCCAGCAGCTTGAACAGCGCAGTCTCTGGGGCCAACGTCCTGACTTTC.

The chain couples TRBV20-1 to TRBJ1-1; 8 bases map to TRBD1. The germline V gene has CDR1 DFQATT and CDR2 SNEGSKA (reference sequence). The CDR3 sequence is 12 residues long. Trimming removed 5 bases from V and 5 bases from J; junction bases left unmatched: 4. The CDR3 loop is CSAPTGGTEAFF. The CDR3 nucleotides read TGCAGTGCTCCCACAGGGGGAACTGAAGCTTTCTTT.

J is TRBJ1-5 and V is TRBV19; weak D call: TRBD1 (6 bases). V was shortened by 6 bases and J by 2 bases, with 14 bases between the two germline ends. There are 15 residues in the CDR3. Per germline, CDR1 LNHDA and CDR2 SQIVND (reference sequence). CDR3 protein: CASSFPGVGNQPQHF. The CDR3 nucleotides are TGTGCCAGTAGCTTTCCAGGGGTAGGCAATCAGCCCCAGCATTTT.

This CDR3 is CASSHTSDAETQYF. The CDR3 DNA reads TGCGCCAGCAGCCACACATCGGATGCGGAGACCCAGTACTTC. This chain links TRBV5-1 with TRBJ2-5; no reliable D call. In germline, CDR1 is SGHRS, CDR2 YFSETQ. The V gene lost 4 bases and the J gene lost 5 bases, with 15 bases spanning the gap. CDR3 size: 14 residues.

V and J are TRBV6-6 and TRBJ1-4; D is unclear. The length of the CDR3 is 14 residues. Germline values: CDR1 MNHNY, CDR2 SVGAGI (reference sequence). V dropped 4 bases and J dropped 5 bases, with 11 bases sitting between them. This CDR3 is CASSFPGRNEKLFF. The CDR3 DNA is TGTGCCAGCAGTTTCCCGGGAAGGAATGAAAAACTGTTTTTT.

This clonotype has a handful of counts. V usage is TRBV4-2 and J usage is TRBJ2-7; 7 nucleotides line up with TRBD2. The CDR3 runs to 15 residues. The ends lost 0 bases at V and 6 bases at J; junction bases unmatched: 8. CDR1 is LGHNA and CDR2 is YNFKEQ in the germline V gene. CDR3 sequence: CASSQDPGRGSEQYF. The CDR3 region has the DNA TGTGCCAGCAGCCAAGATCCAGGGCGCGGGAGCGAGCAGTACTTC.

The chain joins TRBV10-3 to TRBJ2-5; 11 bases agree with TRBD2. The V segment lost 4 bases and the J segment 5 bases; nucleotides outside the gene matches: 6. From germline, CDR1 is ENHRY and CDR2 SYGVKD. This CDR3 is built from 15 residues. The CDR3 loop reads CAISGTSGSGETQYF. In DNA, the CDR3 is TGTGCCATCAGTGGGACTAGCGGGTCCGGGGAGACCCAGTACTTC.

V and J are TRBV3-1 and TRBJ1-2; 7 positions agree with TRBD1. This CDR3 contains 16 residues. Germline V gives CDR1 LGHDT, CDR2 YNNKEL (reference sequence). Trimming removed 1 base from V and 4 bases from J; junction bases left unmatched: 9. CDR3 nucleotide sequence: TGTGCCAGCAGCCAAGGCTTTGCAGGGGACAGCTATGGCTACACCTTC. Amino acids: CASSQGFAGDSYGYTF.